The 32 T cell receptor beta chains in this list originate from one sample, sequenced in a study of shared clonotypes between healthy human individuals. The method was immunoSEQ multiplex PCR; TCRdb's version includes in-frame clones alone and lacks a portion of them. The table records roughly 400,000 clones, 96% of them present only once. Material for sequencing was memory CD8+ T cells sorted from blood. Subset noted: CD45RO+ cells pooled with CCR7-negative TemRA cells. Source of these receptors: a man younger than 40 in good health.

CDR3 amino acids: CAWMGLHYEQYF. DNA for the CDR3: TGTGCCTGGATGGGCCTCCACTACGAGCAGTACTTC. The chain is built from TRBV30 and TRBJ2-7; D unclear. Germline CDR1 GTSNPN, CDR2 SVGIG (reference sequence). This CDR3 has 12 residues. Trimming pared 4 bases from V and 3 bases from J, leaving 10 bases between.

The genes are TRBV5-1 and TRBJ2-5; 9 nucleotides line up with TRBD2. This CDR3 is 16 amino acids long. Per the germline V gene, CDR1 is SGHRS and CDR2 is YFSETQ. V trimming: 1 base; J trimming: 1 base; junction bases outside the gene matches: 5. The CDR3 spells CASSLRLAGVQETQYF. In DNA form, the CDR3 reads TGCGCCAGCAGCTTGAGGTTAGCGGGAGTCCAAGAGACCCAGTACTTC.

As regards this clone: This sample includes further DNA sequences coding for the same CDR3. The genes are TRBV20-1 and TRBJ2-3; D unresolved. Trimming cost V 7 bases and J 0 bases, with 5 bases left between them. From germline, CDR1 is DFQATT and CDR2 SNEGSKA (reference sequence). The length of the CDR3 is 11 residues. The CDR3 sequence: CSVGSTDTQYF. CDR3 coding DNA: TGCAGTGTGGGGAGCACAGATACGCAGTATTTT.

The chain uses TRBV15 and TRBJ2-7, with TRBD1 as a possible D gene (6 bases). Between the trimmed V and J ends, which lost 2 bases and 6 bases, there was a span of 11 bases. This CDR3 region has 13 residues. CDR1 is LNHNV, CDR2 YYDKDF, per germline (reference sequence). The chain's CDR3 is CATSRNREGEQYF. DNA for the CDR3: TGTGCCACCAGCAGAAACAGGGAAGGCGAGCAGTACTTC.

The chain combines TRBV28 with TRBJ1-2; perhaps TRBD1 as D (5 bases). Looked up from germline, CDR1 is MDHEN and CDR2 is SYDVKM. The CDR3 runs to 14 residues. V lost 6 bases to trimming and J lost 1 base, with 12 bases between them. Here the CDR3 DNA reads TGTGCCAGCAGCCCAGGGTCGGGTAACTATGGCTACACCTTC. This gives the protein CASSPGSGNYGYTF.

The chain joins TRBV7-2 to TRBJ2-7, with D tentatively TRBD1 (6 bases). Trimming took off 9 bases at V and 2 bases at J, with 14 bases between the two ends. The V gene's germline CDR1 is SGHTA and CDR2 FQGNSA. The CDR3 extends over 13 amino acids. The CDR3 bases are TGTGCCAGTGGGGCAGGGGTAGCCTACGAGCAGTACTTC. Translating it yields CASGAGVAYEQYF.

The genes are TRBV7-9 and TRBJ1-1, with D perhaps TRBD1 (6 bases). CDR1 and CDR2 (germline): SEHNR, FQNEAQ (reference sequence). There are 14 residues in the CDR3. V lost 2 bases, J lost 4 bases, and 11 bases lay in between. The CDR3 loop is CASSLTGKGTEAFF. Written as DNA, the CDR3 is TGTGCCAGCAGCTTAACAGGGAAGGGCACTGAAGCTTTCTTT.

This clone came up once. This rearrangement joins TRBV11-2 to TRBJ2-7, with TRBD1 matching 8 bases. This CDR3 is 17 amino acids long. Germline trimming cut 5 bases from V and 2 bases from J; bases unmatched to any gene: 14. The germline CDR1 and CDR2 sequences are SGHAT and FQNNGV. The CDR3, as DNA: TGTGCCAGCAGCAGGGACAGGCTAGCCCCCACCACCTACGAGCAGTACTTC. Translating gives CASSRDRLAPTTYEQYF.

The CDR3, as DNA: TGTGCCAGTAGTATAGGGACACAGAACACTGAAGCTTTCTTT. Amino acids: CASSIGTQNTEAFF. The chain joins TRBV19 to TRBJ1-1; D may be TRBD1 (5 bases). Germline V gene data show CDR1 as LNHDA and CDR2 as SQIVND (reference sequence). The CDR3 runs 14 residues. V shed 1 base and J shed 1 base, with 7 bases lying between them.

CDR3 protein: CASSLIGGVTPAYEQYF. The CDR3 region has the DNA TGTGCCAGCAGCTTGATCGGGGGTGTAACCCCCGCGTACGAGCAGTACTTC. The chain uses TRBV5-6 and TRBJ2-7, with D maybe TRBD2 (6 bases). This CDR3 is built from 17 residues. The germline V and J ends were trimmed by 1 base and 4 bases, with 21 bases remaining between them. Germline assignment: CDR1 SGHDT and CDR2 YYEEEE.

The chain combines TRBV2 with TRBJ1-1, with D perhaps TRBD1 (5 bases). Germline V lookup: CDR1 SNHLY, CDR2 FYNNEI. The CDR3 sequence is 12 residues long. The ends were cut back, 7 bases at V and 4 bases at J, with 10 bases in the middle. CDR3 in DNA: TGTGCCAGCACCTCCGACAGCACTGAAGCTTTCTTT. Its translation is CASTSDSTEAFF. The full variable domain, in which reference TRBV2 and TRBJ1-1 provide the parts outside the CDR3, is EPEVTQTPSHQVTQMGQEVILRCVPISNHLYFYWYRQILGQKVEFLVSFYNNEISEKSEIFDDQFSVERPDGSNFTLKIRSTKLEDSAMYFCASTSDSTEAFFGQGTRLTVV.

This clone appeared once. The chain recombines TRBV11-3 with TRBJ1-1; 10 bases are a match to TRBD1. Germline V lookup: CDR1 SGHNT, CDR2 YENEEA. The CDR3 has 13 residues. After removal of 5 bases from V and 6 bases from J, the junction contained 3 bases not matched to a gene. Written as DNA, the CDR3 is TGTGCCAGCAGCCGGGACAGGGGAGCTGAAGCTTTCTTT. Translation gives CASSRDRGAEAFF. Full variable domain (remainder filled in from reference TRBV11-3 and TRBJ1-1): EAGVVQSPRYKIIEKKQPVAFWCNPISGHNTLYWYLQNLGQGPELLIRYENEEAVDDSQLPKDRFSAERLKGVDSTLKIQPAELGDSAVYLCASSRDRGAEAFFGQGTRLTVV.

The chain uses TRBV9 and TRBJ1-2; D ambiguous. This CDR3 has 13 amino acids. V was shortened by 6 bases and J by 1 base, with 10 bases between the two germline ends. Germline-derived CDR1 and CDR2 are SGDLS and YYNGEE. The CDR3: CASNPGYNYGYTF. The CDR3 DNA reads TGTGCCAGCAATCCGGGGTATAACTATGGCTACACCTTC.

This chain connects TRBV20-1 to TRBJ2-3, with D unresolved. V lost 5 bases and J 5 bases, leaving 8 bases between the germline ends. From germline, CDR1 is DFQATT and CDR2 SNEGSKA (reference sequence). The CDR3 is 11 amino acids. CDR3: CSAWRGDTQYF. CDR3 DNA: TGCAGTGCTTGGAGAGGAGATACGCAGTATTTT.

The rearrangement links TRBV10-3 to TRBJ2-1; 12 bases match TRBD2. V shed 5 bases and J 5 bases; nucleotides not matched to a gene: 4. Germline loops: CDR1 ENHRY, CDR2 SYGVKD. CDR3 length: 15 amino acids. The chain's CDR3 is CAISFGLAGHNEQFF. The CDR3 nucleotides read TGTGCCATCAGTTTTGGACTAGCGGGACACAATGAGCAGTTCTTC.

The V call is TRBV4-1, the J call TRBJ2-3, with a possible D match to TRBD2 (6 bases). The CDR3 totals 16 residues. Between the trimmed V and J ends, which lost 2 bases and 6 bases, there was a span of 18 bases. Looked up from germline, CDR1 is MGHRA and CDR2 is YSYEKL. The CDR3 loop reads CASSQTVGRGRDTQYF. The CDR3 coding sequence is TGCGCCAGCAGCCAAACCGTTGGGAGAGGGAGGGATACGCAGTATTTT.

The chain recombines TRBV6-1 with TRBJ2-5; the D gene is possibly TRBD1 (6 bases). This CDR3 has 15 residues. CDR1 is MNHNS, CDR2 SASEGT, per germline. Trimming took off 5 bases at V and 1 base at J, with 14 bases between the two ends. In DNA form, the CDR3 reads TGTGCCAGCAGTCACCCGACAGGCCTCCAAGAGACCCAGTACTTC. Its protein is CASSHPTGLQETQYF.

This clone was counted once. The same CDR3 arises from other DNA sequences in this sample as well. The chain carries TRBV6-5 and TRBJ1-3; possibly TRBD1 for D (6 bases). Per germline, CDR1 MNHEY and CDR2 SVGAGI. Trimming stripped 0 bases from V and 2 bases from J, with 8 bases between. The CDR3 has 15 amino acids. As DNA, the CDR3 is TGTGCCAGCAGTTACTCGGGGGCTGCTGGAAACACCATATATTTT. It encodes CASSYSGAAGNTIYF.

This sequence joins TRBV10-3 and TRBJ2-7; either TRBD1 or TRBD2 may supply D (6 bases each). The CDR3 has 17 amino acids. Germline V gene lookup returns CDR1 ENHRY and CDR2 SYGVKD. With 5 bases removed from V and 1 base from J, the gap between germline ends came to 21 bases. The CDR3 nucleotides read TGTGCCATCAGTCCCCCTCCATGGGGGGCTGGGTCCTACGAGCAGTACTTC. This codes for CAISPPPWGAGSYEQYF.

The V call is TRBV7-9, the J call TRBJ2-7, with D perhaps matching TRBD1 (5 bases). Germline lookup yields CDR1 SEHNR and CDR2 FQNEAQ (reference sequence). This CDR3 has 14 amino acids. The ends were cut back, 4 bases at V and 3 bases at J, with 13 bases in the middle. CDR3 sequence reads: CASSSTGSGYEQYF. The CDR3 nucleotides are TGTGCCAGCAGCTCCACAGGTTCGGGCTACGAGCAGTACTTC.

This sequence joins TRBV5-6 and TRBJ1-1, with D possibly TRBD1 on 6 matching bases. Germline lookup yields CDR1 SGHDT and CDR2 YYEEEE. V was trimmed by 4 bases and J by 0 bases, leaving 10 bases between them. The CDR3 has 14 amino acids. The CDR3 loop reads CASSGGLMNTEAFF. CDR3 nucleotide sequence: TGTGCCAGCAGCGGGGGCCTTATGAACACTGAAGCTTTCTTT.

The chain carries TRBV2 and TRBJ2-3; a possible D gene is TRBD1 (6 bases). The V and J ends lost 6 bases and 2 bases respectively, with 12 bases between them. The V gene's germline CDR1 is SNHLY and CDR2 FYNNEI. This CDR3 region has 14 residues. CDR3 nucleotide sequence: TGTGCCAGCAGAACCGGGACAATCACAGATACGCAGTATTTT. This gives the protein CASRTGTITDTQYF.

The rearrangement links TRBV30 to TRBJ2-7, with 9 bases lining up with TRBD1. This CDR3 region has 13 residues. CDR1 is GTSNPN, CDR2 SVGIG, per germline (reference sequence). The trim removed 0 bases at V and 4 bases at J, leaving 1 base unmatched. In nucleotides, the CDR3 is TGTGCCTGGAGTGTAGGGACAGGGTACGAGCAGTACTTC. As protein: CAWSVGTGYEQYF.

This clone was observed once. The CDR3 loop is CASSVAPGLGLKGEQFF. Written as DNA, the CDR3 is TGTGCCAGCAGCGTAGCTCCGGGACTAGGGCTTAAGGGTGAGCAGTTCTTC. The rearrangement uses TRBV9 and TRBJ2-1, with 8 bases matching TRBD2. The CDR3 spans 17 residues. Germline V CDR1 and CDR2: SGDLS, YYNGEE. V lost 0 bases, J lost 9 bases, and 14 bases stayed unmatched.

J is TRBJ2-3 and V is TRBV2; the match to TRBD2 covers 10 bases. V was clipped by 4 bases and J by 4 bases; unmatched bases: 5. The germline V gene has CDR1 SNHLY and CDR2 FYNNEI. The CDR3 spans 15 residues. CDR3 nucleotide sequence: TGTGCCAGCAGTGGGGCTAGCGGGAGAGCAGATACGCAGTATTTT. It yields the protein CASSGASGRADTQYF.

The chain joins TRBV6-5 to TRBJ2-7; a possible D gene is TRBD1 (6 bases). Trimming removed 6 bases from V and 0 bases from J, with 6 bases in between. This CDR3 is 12 amino acids long. From germline, CDR1 is MNHEY and CDR2 SVGAGI. CDR3 bases: TGTGCCAGCAGGGGGGCCTCCTACGAGCAGTACTTC. Translation: CASRGASYEQYF.

V and J are TRBV10-2 and TRBJ2-3; D is undetermined. The V gene lost 6 bases and the J gene lost 0 bases, with 4 bases spanning the gap. Germline V lookup: CDR1 WSHSY, CDR2 SAAADI. CDR3 size: 12 residues. The CDR3: CASRTSTDTQYF. In DNA form, the CDR3 reads TGCGCCAGCAGGACTAGCACAGATACGCAGTATTTT.

This chain uses TRBV27 with TRBJ1-2; 9 bases map to TRBD1. In germline, CDR1 is MNHEY, CDR2 SMNVEV (reference sequence). This CDR3 comprises 14 residues. V lost 2 bases to trimming and J lost 5 bases; unmatched junction nucleotides: 3. In nucleotides, the CDR3 is TGTGCCAGCAGTTTACGGACAGGGGCTTATGGCTACACCTTC. Protein: CASSLRTGAYGYTF.

The gene calls are TRBV7-8 and TRBJ2-7; 7 bases are a match to TRBD1. Per the germline V gene, CDR1 is SGHVS and CDR2 is FQNEAQ. The CDR3 loop spans 14 amino acids. The V gene end was trimmed by 5 bases and the J gene end by 1 base; junction bases not matched to a gene: 5. In DNA, the CDR3 is TGTGCCAGCAGCCTCGGGACAGTATCCTACGAGCAGTACTTC. Protein product: CASSLGTVSYEQYF.

CDR3: CSELPGLAETDTQYF. The DNA for the CDR3 is TGCAGCGAACTCCCGGGACTAGCGGAAACAGATACGCAGTATTTT. V gene TRBV29-1 combines with J gene TRBJ2-3; 11 bases line up with TRBD2. The CDR3 loop spans 15 amino acids. Germline CDR1 SQVTM, CDR2 ANQGSEA. V lost 7 bases, J lost 3 bases, and 9 bases stayed unmatched.

The V call is TRBV2, the J call TRBJ2-7; no clear D gene. V was clipped by 5 bases and J by 3 bases, with 5 bases between them. Germline V gives CDR1 SNHLY, CDR2 FYNNEI. CDR3 length equals 11 residues. The CDR3 nucleotides read TGTGCCAGCAGTTCGCTCTACGAGCAGTACTTC. Protein: CASSSLYEQYF.

The V gene is TRBV5-1, the J gene TRBJ2-7, with D perhaps given as TRBD1 or TRBD2 (5 bases each). Between the trimmed V and J ends, which lost 0 bases and 3 bases, there was a span of 13 bases. The germline V gene encodes CDR1 SGHRS and CDR2 YFSETQ. There are 15 residues in the CDR3. The CDR3 sequence is CASSLAEGRDYEQYF. In DNA form, the CDR3 reads TGCGCCAGCAGCTTGGCCGAGGGCAGGGACTACGAGCAGTACTTC.